The 20 T cell receptor beta chains below all came from one sample that was sequenced in a study of T cell clonotyping in hematopoietic cell transplantation. The data were produced by immunoSEQ multiplex PCR, yet TCRdb's version contains in-frame clones alone and is incomplete. The table lists 9,500 to 13,000 clones, about 76% of them singletons. The sample was PBMCs, taken 30 days after allogeneic stem cell transplant. Source of these receptors: a female patient aged 40-50 years who had an allogeneic stem cell transplant from a related donor, so T cells may come from the graft donor. Some clones in this sample may be carry-over from other donors' samples.

The V call is TRBV28, the J call TRBJ2-3; D is unresolved. V lost 3 bases, J lost 0 bases, and 13 bases lay in between. The CDR3 covers 16 residues. The germline V gene encodes CDR1 MDHEN and CDR2 SYDVKM. CDR3 sequence (DNA): TGTGCCAGCAGTTTGGAAACTCCTTCTAGCACAGATACGCAGTATTTT. This gives the protein CASSLETPSSTDTQYF.

This sequence joins TRBV7-6 and TRBJ2-1; TRBD2 matches 8 bases. Germline V gene lookup returns CDR1 SGHVS and CDR2 FNYEAQ. The CDR3 totals 16 residues. The trim removed 1 base at V and 5 bases at J, leaving 7 bases unmatched. The CDR3 loop reads CASSLEFTSGNNEQFF. The CDR3 DNA reads as TGTGCCAGCAGCTTAGAATTTACTAGCGGAAACAATGAGCAGTTCTTC. The full variable domain, rest sourced from reference TRBV7-6 and TRBJ2-1, is GAGVSQSPRYKVTKRGQDVALRCDPISGHVSLYWYRQALGQGPEFLTYFNYEAQQDKSGLPNDRFSAERPEGSISTLTIQRTEQRDSAMYRCASSLEFTSGNNEQFFGPGTRLTVL.

The chain couples TRBV30 to TRBJ2-5, with no clear D. The CDR3 has 15 residues. V lost 1 base to trimming and J lost 4 bases, with 16 bases between them. Germline V CDR1 and CDR2: GTSNPN, SVGIG (reference sequence). In nucleotides, the CDR3 is TGTGCCTGGAGTGAAGGGAACTCCCTATCAGAGACCCAGTACTTC. The encoded protein is CAWSEGNSLSETQYF.

This chain links TRBV7-2 with TRBJ2-5; D not resolved. The CDR3 runs 11 residues. CDR1 SGHTA and CDR2 FQGNSA come from the germline V gene. V shed 5 bases and J shed 3 bases, with 4 bases lying between them. CDR3 sequence reads: CASSVEETQYF. In nucleotides, the CDR3 is TGTGCCAGCAGCGTAGAAGAGACCCAGTACTTC. The whole variable domain, remainder taken from reference TRBV7-2 and TRBJ2-5, is GAGVSQSPSNKVTEKGKDVELRCDPISGHTALYWYRQSLGQGLEFLIYFQGNSAPDKSGLPSDRFSAERTGGSVSTLTIQRTQQEDSAVYLCASSVEETQYFGPGTRLLVL.

The chain recombines TRBV10-2 with TRBJ2-7; 12 bases match TRBD2. Trimming cost V 5 bases and J 6 bases; bases outside gene matches: 5. In germline, CDR1 is WSHSY, CDR2 SAAADI. This CDR3 has 14 residues. The CDR3 nucleotides are TGCGCCAGCAGTCCGACTAGCGGGAGTTCCGAGCAGTACTTC. It yields the protein CASSPTSGSSEQYF.

The rearrangement links TRBV5-5 to TRBJ2-2; weak D call: TRBD2 (5 bases). This CDR3 spans 14 amino acids. Germline lookup yields CDR1 SGHKS and CDR2 YYEKEE (reference sequence). The V end was cut by 4 bases, the J end by 8 bases, with 15 bases between. The CDR3 region has the DNA TGTGCCAGCAGCCCCTGGACTTTAACTGGGGAGCTGTTTTTT. It translates to CASSPWTLTGELFF.

This CDR3 is CASSLRTVFSYEQYF. In DNA form, the CDR3 reads TGTGCCAGCAGCTTAAGGACAGTTTTTTCCTACGAGCAGTACTTC. V and J are TRBV7-2 and TRBJ2-7, with TRBD1 as a possible D gene (6 bases). The CDR3 contains 15 residues. Trimming left V 2 bases short and J 1 base short, with 12 bases between. Germline CDR1 is SGHTA and CDR2 is FQGNSA.

The chain employs TRBV5-1 and TRBJ2-3; no reliable D call. V was cut by 1 base and J by 0 bases, with 9 bases left in between. CDR1 is SGHRS and CDR2 is YFSETQ in the germline V gene. The CDR3 runs 15 residues. CDR3 DNA: TGCGCCAGCAGCTTGATCGGCGGCAGCACAGATACGCAGTATTTT. Its translation is CASSLIGGSTDTQYF.

The chain is built from TRBV7-2 and TRBJ2-5; D not resolved. The CDR3 has 15 amino acids. Germline values: CDR1 SGHTA, CDR2 FQGNSA. Trimming took off 1 base at V and 2 bases at J, with 11 bases between the two ends. The CDR3, as DNA: TGTGCCAGCAGCTTAGATGGGGTAGTTCAAGAGACCCAGTACTTC. Residues: CASSLDGVVQETQYF.

This clone was counted once. The chain is built from TRBV9 and TRBJ2-1; D gene uncertain. Germline-derived CDR1 and CDR2 are SGDLS and YYNGEE. This CDR3 is 14 amino acids long. V was cut by 1 base and J by 7 bases, with 12 bases left in between. CDR3 nucleotide sequence: TGTGCCAGCAGCGTACTGGGTTATTCGAATGAGCAGTTCTTC. It yields the protein CASSVLGYSNEQFF.

This clone was counted between two and nine times. The chain uses TRBV7-2 and TRBJ1-2, with 7 bases matching TRBD1. Trimming at V came to 3 bases and at J to 6 bases, leaving 4 bases not matched to a gene. The CDR3 runs 13 residues. The germline V gene encodes CDR1 SGHTA and CDR2 FQGNSA. CDR3 in DNA: TGTGCCAGCAGCTTGCGGGACAGTCATGGCTACACCTTC. This encodes CASSLRDSHGYTF.

The rearrangement links TRBV7-9 to TRBJ2-7; 9 bases match TRBD1. The germline V gene encodes CDR1 SEHNR and CDR2 FQNEAQ (reference sequence). The CDR3 runs to 15 residues. J gave up 3 bases and V 5 bases, and 8 bases lay outside the gene matches. This chain's CDR3 is CASSPGTGYGYEQYF. The DNA of the CDR3 is TGTGCCAGCAGCCCCGGGACAGGGTATGGCTACGAGCAGTACTTC.

This chain connects TRBV19 to TRBJ1-4; D unclear. V lost 5 bases and J lost 8, with 9 bases in between. The CDR3 covers 12 residues. Germline V lookup: CDR1 LNHDA, CDR2 SQIVND (reference sequence). The CDR3 DNA is TGTGCCAGTAGTCCCCTCCGAGAAAAACTGTTTTTT. This translates into CASSPLREKLFF.

This rearrangement joins TRBV30 to TRBJ2-7; D gene uncertain. The length of the CDR3 is 14 residues. Germline CDR1 GTSNPN, CDR2 SVGIG (reference sequence). Trimming removed 0 bases from V and 5 bases from J, with 14 bases in between. The CDR3 region is CAWSVRVSADEQYF. As DNA, the CDR3 is TGTGCCTGGAGTGTTCGCGTATCCGCGGACGAGCAGTACTTC. Full variable domain (remainder filled in from reference TRBV30 and TRBJ2-7): SQTIHQWPATLVQPVGSPLSLECTVEGTSNPNLYWYRQAAGRGLQLLFYSVGIGQISSEVPQNLSASRPQDRQFILSSKKLLLSDSGFYLCAWSVRVSADEQYFGPGTRLTVT.

V and J are TRBV27 and TRBJ1-1; 9 bases align to TRBD1. Germline V lookup: CDR1 MNHEY, CDR2 SMNVEV (reference sequence). The V gene end was trimmed by 6 bases and the J gene end by 5 bases; junction bases not matched to a gene: 16. This CDR3 region has 17 residues. CDR3 region: CASSYAGTGFVKTEAFF. The CDR3 nucleotides read TGTGCCAGCAGCTACGCCGGGACAGGGTTTGTCAAGACTGAAGCTTTCTTT.

CDR3 region: CASSPSGGVVEKLFF. The CDR3 region has the DNA TGTGCCAGCTCACCATCGGGGGGAGTGGTTGAAAAACTGTTTTTT. The rearrangement joins TRBV18 to TRBJ1-4; possible D gene TRBD1, 5 bases. Germline V lookup: CDR1 KGHSH, CDR2 LQKENI. CDR3 length: 15 amino acids. V shed 2 bases and J shed 7 bases, with 14 bases lying between them.

By share, this clone ranks as medium-sized. The chain has TRBV5-4 and TRBJ2-7; TRBD1 is a possible D gene (6 bases). The germline CDR1 and CDR2 sequences are SGHNT and YYREEE (reference sequence). The CDR3 sequence is 12 residues long. V shed 3 bases and J shed 7 bases, with 11 bases lying between them. The CDR3 spells CASSWGLREQYF. The CDR3, as DNA: TGTGCCAGCAGCTGGGGGCTGAGGGAGCAGTACTTC.

This clone was counted once. This chain uses TRBV14 with TRBJ2-1, with D tentatively TRBD1 (5 bases). The V gene's germline CDR1 is SGHDN and CDR2 FVKESK. The V gene lost 5 bases and the J gene lost 10 bases, with 9 bases spanning the gap. The CDR3 contains 11 residues. The CDR3 protein is CASSAWTEQFF. The CDR3 DNA follows: TGTGCCAGCAGCGCTTGGACAGAGCAGTTCTTC.

The chain recombines TRBV6-5 with TRBJ2-3, with D perhaps TRBD2 (6 bases). Germline loops: CDR1 MNHEY, CDR2 SVGAGI. The CDR3 extends over 16 amino acids. V dropped 0 bases and J dropped 1 base, with 11 bases sitting between them. The CDR3 nucleotides are TGTGCCAGCAGTTACTCCCCGCGGGGAGGCACAGATACGCAGTATTTT. It translates to CASSYSPRGGTDTQYF.

The J gene is TRBJ1-2, the V gene TRBV30; 8 bases line up with TRBD1. The CDR3 length is 13 residues. V was pared by 1 base and J by 8 bases, with 6 bases of the junction left unmatched. Per germline, CDR1 GTSNPN and CDR2 SVGIG (reference sequence). CDR3 nucleotides: TGTGCCTGGAGTGGTCAGGGGGCGTGGGGCTACACCTTC. Its translation: CAWSGQGAWGYTF.